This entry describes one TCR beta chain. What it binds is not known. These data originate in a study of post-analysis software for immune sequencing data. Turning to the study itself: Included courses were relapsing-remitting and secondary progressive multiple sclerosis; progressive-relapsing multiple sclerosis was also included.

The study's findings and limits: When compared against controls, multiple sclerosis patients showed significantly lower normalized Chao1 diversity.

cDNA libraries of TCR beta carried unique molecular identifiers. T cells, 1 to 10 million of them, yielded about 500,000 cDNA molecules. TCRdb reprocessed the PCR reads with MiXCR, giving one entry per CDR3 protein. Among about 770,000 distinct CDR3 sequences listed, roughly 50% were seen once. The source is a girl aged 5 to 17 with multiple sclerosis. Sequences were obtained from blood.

Here the CDR3 DNA reads TGTGCCACCAGCGCCCTGGAAGCGGGAGGGCCGGGTGAGCAGTTCTTC. It translates to CATSALEAGGPGEQFF. This sequence joins TRBV24-1 and TRBJ2-1, with 10 positions matching TRBD2. From germline, CDR1 is KGHDR and CDR2 SFDVKD. The CDR3 length is 16 residues. J gave up 9 bases and V 7 bases, and 14 bases lay outside the gene matches.